This is a list of T cell receptor beta chains from one sample in a study of siplizumab effects on memory and regulatory T cells. Libraries were prepared by immunoSEQ multiplex PCR; TCRdb keeps only in-frame clonotypes and omits some of them. Of tens of thousands of clones in the sample, roughly 96% were seen once. Material for sequencing was naive CD4+ T cells sorted from blood. The source of these receptors is a human donor in good health. Both conserved end residues are part of each CDR3. The D gene is left open where the match is weak. Expanded clones are given a class, and other clones once, few, many or no size at all.

- TRBJ2-1 TRBV4-1 TRBD2 CASSRRLAGVDEQFF TGCGCCAGCAGCCGCAGACTAGCGGGGGTCGATGAGCAGTTCTTC
- TRBJ2-2 TRBV7-2 - CASSFRGAGTGELFF TGTGCCAGCAGCTTCAGGGGCGCCGGCACCGGGGAGCTGTTTTTT
- TRBJ2-1 TRBV10-1 TRBD1 CASSEPGGQGSYYNEQFF TGCGCCAGCAGTGAGCCCGGAGGACAGGGGTCTTACTACAATGAGCAGTTCTTC
- TRBJ1-6 TRBV18 - CASSPAGNRVNSPLHF TGTGCCAGCTCACCAGCCGGAAACAGGGTAAATTCACCCCTCCACTTT
- TRBJ1-4 TRBV4-3 - CASSQDLIYSPTNEKLFF TGCGCCAGCAGCCAAGATCTTATCTACAGTCCAACTAATGAAAAACTGTTTTTT
- TRBJ1-2 TRBV7-2 - CASSLSLRANYGYTF TGTGCCAGCAGCTTATCCCTCCGAGCTAACTATGGCTACACCTTC
- TRBJ2-7 TRBV7-6 TRBD1 CASSPFKTGGSYEQYF TGTGCCAGCAGCCCTTTCAAGACAGGGGGCTCCTACGAGCAGTACTTC
- TRBJ1-4 TRBV29-1 - CSVEESGGLKLFF TGCAGCGTTGAAGAGTCAGGAGGATTGAAACTGTTTTTT
- TRBJ2-5 TRBV5-1 - CASSLGPRGSETQYF TGCGCCAGCAGCTTGGGACCCCGGGGCTCGGAGACCCAGTACTTC
- TRBJ1-2 TRBV7-9 - CAGETGLYGYTF TGTGCCGGCGAAACAGGGCTCTATGGCTACACCTTC
once TRBJ2-2 TRBV4-3 TRBD1 CASSLYGQGFTGELFF TGCGCCAGCAGCCTTTACGGACAGGGTTTTACCGGGGAGCTGTTTTTT
- TRBJ2-1 TRBV28 - CASSFGARQDNEQFF TGTGCCAGCAGTTTTGGGGCGAGACAGGACAATGAGCAGTTCTTC
- TRBJ1-6 TRBV5-5 TRBD1 CASSFFVGQGLSPLHF TGTGCCAGCAGCTTCTTCGTGGGACAGGGGCTTTCACCCCTCCACTTT
- TRBJ2-7 TRBV9 - CASSVGGGTYEQYF TGTGCCAGCAGCGTAGGAGGAGGCACCTACGAGCAGTACTTC
- TRBJ1-4 TRBV5-4 - CASSLGATNEKLFF TGTGCCAGCAGCTTGGGCGCAACTAATGAAAAACTGTTTTTT
once TRBJ1-1 TRBV7-6 TRBD1 CASSRQGADTEAFF TGTGCCAGCAGCCGACAGGGGGCAGATACTGAAGCTTTCTTT
- TRBJ2-7 TRBV7-9 TRBD2 CASSSFGTRLLDEQYF TGTGCCAGCAGCTCTTTTGGGACTAGGCTTTTGGACGAGCAGTACTTC
- TRBJ1-2 TRBV7-3 TRBD1 CASSYQGVVGYTF TGTGCCAGCAGCTATCAGGGGGTTGTTGGCTACACCTTC
- TRBJ1-5 TRBV10-3 - CAISDGEIPQHF TGTGCCATCAGTGATGGGGAAATACCCCAGCATTTT
once TRBJ1-2 TRBV29-1 - CSVRGPDYTF TGCAGCGTTCGGGGGCCTGACTACACCTTC
once TRBJ1-2 TRBV9 TRBD1 CASSVDKGQGRANYGYTF TGTGCCAGCAGCGTAGATAAGGGACAGGGTCGAGCTAACTATGGCTACACCTTC
few TRBJ2-2 TRBV7-7 TRBD1 CASSRTGDTGELFF TGTGCCAGCAGCCGGACAGGGGACACCGGGGAGCTGTTTTTT
- TRBJ2-2 TRBV7-9 - CASSPPAFVLFF TGTGCCAGCAGCCCCCCGGCGTTTGTGCTGTTTTTT
once TRBJ2-1 TRBV10-1 - CASSLGGTLNEQFF TGCGCCAGCAGCCTAGGGGGGACCTTGAATGAGCAGTTCTTC
- TRBJ2-7 TRBV6-1 - CASSEDRFWGEQYF TGTGCCAGCAGTGAAGATAGGTTCTGGGGGGAGCAGTACTTC
- TRBJ2-2 TRBV7-2 TRBD1 CASSLGTGSNTGELFF TGTGCCAGCAGCTTAGGGACAGGGTCGAATACCGGGGAGCTGTTTTTT
- TRBJ2-5 TRBV11-2 - CASSLNYQETQYF TGTGCCAGCAGCCTGAATTACCAAGAGACCCAGTACTTC
- TRBJ2-3 TRBV7-3 - CASSLNGIGADTQYF TGTGCCAGCAGCTTAAACGGGATCGGGGCAGATACGCAGTATTTT
few TRBJ1-1 TRBV5-6 - CASSSLALRAFF TGTGCCAGCAGTTCTCTGGCATTGAGAGCTTTCTTT
- TRBJ2-3 TRBV19 - CASSPWDGRSTDTQYF TGTGCCAGTAGCCCCTGGGACGGCAGGAGCACAGATACGCAGTATTTT
- TRBJ1-2 TRBV19 - CASSIGGSNYGYTF TGTGCCAGTAGTATCGGAGGTTCTAACTATGGCTACACCTTC
once TRBJ1-3 TRBV13 - CASSEPPGSGNTIYF TGTGCCAGCAGCGAACCCCCAGGCTCTGGAAACACCATATATTTT